A selection of T cell receptor beta chains follows, all from one sample in a study of T cell clones after liver transplantation. TCRdb's copy holds only in-frame clones and misses some; the assay was immunoSEQ multiplex PCR. The top ten clones hold around 2.9% of a sample with roughly 100,000 clones, 80% to 90% of them seen once. The sequences come from CD4+ T cells from blood, collected around 44 months after liver transplant. The receptors come from a human patient who received a liver transplant. Some T cells may arise from the graft donor. CDR3s include the opening cysteine and the closing phenylalanine or tryptophan. A D gene is named only where the DNA matches it firmly. Size values are once, few and many counts, or a class for expanded clones, and some rows have none.

D gene | clone size | V gene | CDR3 protein
- | - | TRBV5-1 | CASSRSGEATQYF
- | few | TRBV4-3 | CASSHDARSSYEQYF
TRBD1 | - | TRBV6-6 | CASSDYGTGINEQFF
- | - | TRBV2 | CASSEHLATSNYGYTF
- | - | TRBV30 | CAWSVQGLVQETQYF
- | once | TRBV19 | CASSMGSPSNTGELFF
TRBD1 | - | TRBV4-1 | CASSPFHRQGKDETQYF
- | - | TRBV27 | CASSSWAGIKVLGYTF
- | - | TRBV7-2 | CASSSAGTVGTYEQYF
- | - | TRBV5-1 | CASSLARGTNEKLFF
- | - | TRBV18 | CASSPQGVGKLFF
- | - | TRBV6-6 | CASRTRSGSYEQYF
TRBD2 | - | TRBV5-1 | CASSSGGWLAQETQYF
TRBD1 | - | TRBV18 | CASSRSKTGTKNTEAFF
TRBD1 | - | TRBV9 | CASSTPGQGAYPSGNTIYF
- | - | TRBV5-1 | CASSLDGSLNSPLHF
TRBD1 | - | TRBV19 | CASSRGQGFAEQYF
- | - | TRBV19 | CASKEGRQGEQFF
- | - | TRBV30 | CAWSVRSGSGVYEQYF
- | - | TRBV29-1 | CSVVQGGYGYTF
- | - | TRBV27 | CASSLRAGRGHSEQFF
- | - | TRBV7-2 | CASSLGPSRETQYF
- | - | TRBV15 | CATSRADINYGYTF
- | once | TRBV7-9 | CASSLRETDTQYF
TRBD2 | - | TRBV14 | CASSQDRRASGSYEQYF
TRBD1 | - | TRBV27 | CASSAGTGGALGYQETQYF
- | - | TRBV11-1 | CASSHRGPNYGYTF
- | - | TRBV19 | CASMPGTSGANVLTF
- | - | TRBV10-2 | CASRDDRDQPQHF
- | - | TRBV6-4 | CASSDSIRQVTSYNEQFF
- | - | TRBV18 | CASSPREQGSSTF
- | - | TRBV9 | CASSGTGRGGYGYTF
- | - | TRBV27 | CASSLVGGAYNEQFF
- | - | TRBV5-1 | CASSFGGRGTEAFF
- | - | TRBV6-5 | CASSPGFRQPQHF
- | - | TRBV14 | CASSPRRRKGDTQYF
TRBD2 | - | TRBV11-2 | CASSPVGLAGETEQFF
- | - | TRBV6-1 | CASLGEIRDEQYF
- | - | TRBV6-5 | CASSYSNGGEQFF
TRBD1 | - | TRBV9 | CASSPTTGGKTTDTQYF
TRBD1 | - | TRBV7-7 | CASSLGGGFEKLFF
TRBD2 | - | TRBV11-2 | CASSPTSLVGKNIQYF
- | - | TRBV19 | CASSMGRVGNTIYF
- | - | TRBV6-1 | CATDPRSGLYGYTF
- | - | TRBV6-1 | CASSVSDITPGGSYEQYF
TRBD2 | - | TRBV5-5 | CASSLYGSGVAGKGEQFF
- | few | TRBV9 | CASSVAAGALNTEAFF
TRBD1 | - | TRBV15 | CATSIYRGFGELFF
- | - | TRBV23-1 | CASSQSRAIGVQPQHF
TRBD2 | - | TRBV11-2 | CASSLYSPGRDYEQYF